This TCR beta chain was obtained from a study of T cells after yellow fever vaccination. Overall study context: The SMART-Seq v4 Ultra Low Input method served to prepare the low-cell-number fractions.

Turning to this clonotype: The antigen is undetermined.

From the 5' RACE reads, TCRdb called clonotypes with MiXCR, one entry per CDR3 protein. The sample shows roughly 250,000 distinct CDR3 sequences, roughly 13% of them seen only once. V gave up 0 bases and J gave up 4 bases; unmatched junction bases: 7. Germline V gene lookup returns CDR1 SGHRS and CDR2 YFSETQ. The CDR3 has 17 amino acids. Points from the study as a whole: A secondary response was less intense yet reached its peak sooner, at day 5 versus 15.

The starting material was CD4+ T cells sorted from PBMCs, obtained 45 days after the yellow fever booster vaccination. This chain links TRBV5-1 with TRBJ2-5; 12 bases are shared with TRBD2. This receptor was identified in a man aged 25-40 years who received the YFV17D yellow fever vaccine. The CDR3 region is CASSLADVLAGGETQYF. The CDR3 DNA reads as TGCGCCAGCAGCTTGGCCGACGTACTAGCGGGAGGAGAGACCCAGTACTTC.